This T cell receptor beta chain is drawn from a study of persistence of HIV-infected CD4 T cells (dated by TCRdb to about 2020). In terms of the full investigation: The median time participants had been on suppressive ART was less than 10 years. Peripheral blood samples of up to about 200 mL were collected at multiple time points, except for a couple of participants, who underwent leukapheresis at a single time point. The study isolated CMV- and HIV-1 Gag-responding CD4+ T cells from ART-treated individuals to examine antigen-driven clonal expansion of HIV-1-infected cells. The clonality of all cells in each sorted population was assessed by TCRbeta sequencing, whereas the clonality of infected cells was assessed by proviral sequencing. Cross-participant TCR cluster analysis included 8 or 9 participants for CMV and over five participants for Gag.

The treatment or condition label on this specimen signifies: suppressive antiretroviral therapy. Lysates of CMV-infected fibroblasts at about 10 ug/mL were used to stimulate the cells. CD4+ T cells that responded were sorted based on upregulation of both CD40 ligand and CD69. Participants were HIV-1-infected adults who started suppressive ART during chronic infection. For at least 4 years, the participants' plasma HIV-1 RNA had been undetectable, below 50 copies/mL. To be included, a participant needed positive CMV serology and a CD4+ T cell count above 400 cells/uL. Before stimulation, PBMCs were isolated using density centrifugation and depleted of CD8+ T cells. CD8-depleted PBMCs were stimulated for about 18 hours with anti-CD28/CD49d costimulation, CD40-blocking antibody and enfuvirtide to prevent new infections. Sorting was done on either a Beckman Coulter MoFlo Legacy or an XDP sorter, and propidium iodide was used to exclude dead cells. Genomic DNA was extracted using the QIAamp DNA Mini Kit for samples with more than one million cells and using the Quick-DNA Microprep Kit for all other samples.

The germline V gene sets CDR1 to SGHTA and CDR2 to FQGNSA. The CDR3 spans 14 residues, from the cysteine through the phenylalanine. Only CDR3 DNA is held: 42 bases, read in frame from base 1. The V end loses 2 bases and the J end loses 5 bases, and a stretch of 12 bases separates them. Concerning this clone: The specificity of this receptor is unknown. Base qualities were left out, and no much larger clone turns up one base away.

The immunoSEQ hsTCRB assay version 4 in survey mode was used to sequence TCRbeta repertoires from genomic DNA. Genomic DNA was diluted to around 9.4 ng/uL, and up to roughly 1 ug per sample was used for TCRbeta sequencing. In the authors' own workflow: ImmunoSeq Analyzer 3.0 was used for analysis of TCRbeta data, and diversity was computed on productive nucleotide rearrangements. The improved Chao index was used to estimate lower-bound TCR diversity, and the Gini coefficient was used to estimate clonality using the Immunarch R package. Nucleotide rearrangements that differed but encoded the same CDR3beta amino acid sequence were counted as separate clonotypes. TCRbeta sequences significantly enriched in antigen-responding cells relative to anti-CD3/anti-CD28-activated cells were identified by differential abundance analysis. GLIPH2 clustered TCRs by predicted peptide-MHC specificity, both within individual participants and across merged participant data sets. As stored in TCRdb, this immuneACCESS dataset retains in-frame rearrangements with V and J assigned. A fraction of the clones does not appear; measured against another copy, unresolved V genes explain less than half of the discrepancy, and the remainder lacks a known reason. The V and J calls and clone size come from that table; D and trimming were worked out from the DNA. The sample table contains 15,000 to 20,000 clones; only one count was recorded for approximately 65% of them. The ten biggest clones cover roughly 8.3% of the sample.

Results the study describes overall, beyond this receptor: A correlation was observed between TCR oligoclonality and proviral oligoclonality within the same sorted populations. Bulk TCR analyses could not be limited to the rare CMV-responding cells that actually contained HIV-1 proviruses. Antigen-responding cells were enriched for degenerate expanded CDR3beta sequences, which suggests convergent selection of CD4+ responses to CMV and Gag. The study involved few individuals and tested only a limited range of antigens. Significantly lower TCRbeta richness was observed in CMV- and Gag-responding cells than in anti-CD3/anti-CD28-responding cells, and higher oligoclonality was observed in CMV-responding cells than in CD3/CD28-stimulated and Gag-responding cells.

This specimen consisted of CD4+ T cells sorted from PBMCs after roughly 20-hour stimulation, obtained from a patient who received antiretroviral therapy. Read against the paper, the sample's cell subset or site label means: CD40L+CD69+ CD4 T cells responding to CMV lysate. The TCR comes from an adult woman with HIV who was CMV-seropositive. The chain is assembled from TRBV7-2 and TRBJ2-5, with the D gene too uncertain to name. The nucleotides read TGTGCCAGCAGCTTATCACACCAGGCCGAGACCCAGTACTTC. Translated, it gives CASSLSHQAETQYF.